This T cell receptor beta chain derives from a study of T cell repertoires in cytomegalovirus infection. TCRdb fed the reads into MiXCR, producing one record per CDR3 protein. The sample includes hundreds of thousands of distinct CDR3 sequences, roughly 24% seen only once; the top ten take 7% to 9%. As for this clonotype: Its antigen is not known.

Germline CDR1 reads SGHVS; CDR2 reads FNYEAQ. V lost 8 bases, J lost 6 bases, and 5 bases stayed unmatched. There are 13 residues in the CDR3. General study findings and limits: The ex vivo response showed dominance by HLA-C-restricted CMV-specific TCR beta clonotypes. CMV carriers having the relevant HLA were flagged by cumulative public TCR beta family frequency.

The TCR comes from a human donor in good health (CMV status not recorded). Some clones in this sample may be carry-over from other donors' samples. Sequencing was done on a sample of CD8+ T cells from PBMCs. The chain recombines TRBV7-6 with TRBJ2-1, with 9 bases aligning to TRBD1. CDR3 coding DNA: TGTGCCAGCGGACAGGGGTTAGCCAATGAGCAGTTCTTC. It is translated as CASGQGLANEQFF.